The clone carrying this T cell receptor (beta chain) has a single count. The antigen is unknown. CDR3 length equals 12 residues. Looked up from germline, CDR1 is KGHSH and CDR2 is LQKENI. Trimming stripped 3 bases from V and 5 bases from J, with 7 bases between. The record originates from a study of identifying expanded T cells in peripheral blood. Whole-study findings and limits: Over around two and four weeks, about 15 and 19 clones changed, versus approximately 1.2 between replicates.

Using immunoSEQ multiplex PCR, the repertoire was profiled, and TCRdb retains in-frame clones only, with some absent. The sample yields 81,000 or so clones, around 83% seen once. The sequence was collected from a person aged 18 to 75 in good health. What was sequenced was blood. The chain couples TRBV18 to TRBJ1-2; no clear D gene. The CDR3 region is CASSPVEYGYTF. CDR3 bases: TGTGCCAGCTCACCGGTGGAGTATGGCTACACCTTC.